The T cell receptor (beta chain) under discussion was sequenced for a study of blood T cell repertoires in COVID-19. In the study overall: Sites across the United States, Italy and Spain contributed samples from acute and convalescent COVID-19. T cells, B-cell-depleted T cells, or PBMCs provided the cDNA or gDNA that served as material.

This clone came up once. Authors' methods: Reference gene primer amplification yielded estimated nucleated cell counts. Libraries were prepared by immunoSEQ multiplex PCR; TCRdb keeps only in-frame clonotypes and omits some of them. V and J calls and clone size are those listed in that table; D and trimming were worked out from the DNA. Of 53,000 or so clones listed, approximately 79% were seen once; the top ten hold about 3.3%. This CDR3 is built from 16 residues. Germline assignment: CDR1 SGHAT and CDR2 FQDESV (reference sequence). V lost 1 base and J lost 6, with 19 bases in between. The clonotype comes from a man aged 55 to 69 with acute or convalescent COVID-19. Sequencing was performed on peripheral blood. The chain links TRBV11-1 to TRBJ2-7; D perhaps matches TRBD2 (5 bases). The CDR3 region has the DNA TGTGCCAGCAGCTTAGAAGGCGGGCGGTGGCGAGGCGAGCAGTACTTC. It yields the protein CASSLEGGRWRGEQYF.